This T cell receptor beta chain was observed in a study of T cells in Graves' hyperthyroidism and ophthalmopathy. Amplification yielded TCR beta CDR3 regions, with RNA transcripts as the source. With the HTBI primer set, the TCR CDR3 went through a first round of RT-PCR. TCRdb recomputed calls from the multiplex PCR reads with MiXCR, one row per CDR3 protein. There are 500,000 to 650,000 distinct CDR3 sequences in the sample; about 14% occur only once, and under 15% lies in the top ten. This clonotype was counted ten times or more. This CDR3 spans 16 amino acids. V was clipped by 5 bases and J by 4 bases; unmatched bases: 10.

The sample comprised blood. The receptor was isolated from a woman aged 50 to 60 with Graves' ophthalmopathy. The V call is TRBV12-3 or TRBV12-4, the J call TRBJ2-5, with 10 bases that match TRBD2. The CDR3 region has the DNA TGTGCCAGCAGTCCGTTGAGCGGGAGGGCCGCAGAGACCCAGTACTTC. This translates into CASSPLSGRAAETQYF.